This T cell receptor (beta chain) was captured in a study of cytomegalovirus exposure and HLA in healthy donors. Trimming took 1 base from V and 11 from J, leaving 14 bases between them. CDR1 and CDR2 from the germline V gene are MNHNS and SASEGT. The CDR3 has 13 amino acids. The study, taken as a whole, reports: Some highly shared sequence variants likely arose as a pipeline artifact.

PCR used 60 Vbeta primers and 13 Jbeta primers. Profiled with immunoSEQ multiplex PCR; TCRdb holds only in-frame clones, not every one. Among 180,000 or so clones listed, about 79% were seen once. Only one count was recorded for this clone. Antigen: not known. V usage is TRBV6-1 and J usage is TRBJ1-1; unclear D gene. The TCR comes from a man aged 50 to 60 in good health and CMV-seropositive. Sequencing was performed on PBMCs. CDR3 region: CASSEGNSGNAFF. CDR3 nucleotide sequence: TGTGCCAGCAGTGAAGGGAATTCGGGGAACGCTTTCTTT.